Below, one TCR beta chain is given with its context. Measured with immunoSEQ multiplex PCR; TCRdb has only the in-frame clones, and not every one. Altogether about 160,000 clones are present, more than 80% being singletons, with the ten largest covering roughly 1.9%. Trimming took 5 bases from V and 0 from J, leaving 4 bases between them. This CDR3 is 12 amino acids long. Germline lookup yields CDR1 LNHDA and CDR2 SQIVND (reference sequence). These data are taken from a study of blood T cell repertoires in COVID-19. The J gene is TRBJ1-1, the V gene TRBV19; D is undetermined. The sequencing input was peripheral blood. The TCR comes from a woman aged 55-70 years with COVID-19, enrolled during active disease. CDR3 protein: CASSDMNTEAFF. CDR3 DNA sequence: TGTGCCAGTAGTGACATGAACACTGAAGCTTTCTTT.